The 7 T cell receptor beta chains given below trace back to one sample, sequenced in a study of blood T cell repertoires in COVID-19 (dated by TCRdb to the early 2020s). Libraries were prepared through the immunoSEQ multiplex PCR assay. TCRdb took over this immuneACCESS table, retaining in-frame rearrangements with V and J assigned. Such tables are incomplete; in checked studies, under half of the missing clones stem from an unresolved V gene, and the remainder is unexplained. The table for this sample lists some 150,000 clones; 84% of them were counted only once. The top ten clones comprise under 10% of the sample. Sequencing was carried out using peripheral blood. The receptor source for this set is a woman aged 80 or over in a cohort sampled during active or convalescent COVID-19.

This clone has a single count. V is TRBV11-2 and J is TRBJ2-5, with TRBD1 matching 8 bases. Per germline, CDR1 SGHAT and CDR2 FQNNGV. Losses at the gene ends were 4 bases for V and 1 base for J; bases not matched to a gene: 8. This CDR3 is built from 16 residues. The CDR3 DNA follows: TGTGCCAGCAGCTACTGGACAGGGACGTTCCAAGAGACCCAGTACTTC. Protein: CASSYWTGTFQETQYF.

This clone occurred a few times. The rearrangement uses TRBV9 and TRBJ1-1, with TRBD1 matching over 8 bases. Per the germline V gene, CDR1 is SGDLS and CDR2 is YYNGEE. The CDR3 runs to 15 residues. Trimming cost V 2 bases and J 7 bases; bases outside gene matches: 10. CDR3 protein: CASSVAPGGRVEAFF. CDR3 sequence (DNA): TGTGCCAGCAGCGTCGCCCCAGGGGGCCGGGTTGAAGCTTTCTTT. Combining the CDR3 with reference TRBV9 and TRBJ1-1 gives the whole variable domain DSGVTQTPKHLITATGQRVTLRCSPRSGDLSVYWYQQSLDQGLQFLIQYYNGEERAKGNILERFSAQQFPDLHSELNLSSLELGDSALYFCASSVAPGGRVEAFFGQGTRLTVV.

The gene calls are TRBV12-3 or TRBV12-4 and TRBJ2-2; no firm D call. CDR3 size: 13 residues. V shed 6 bases and J shed 6 bases, with 11 bases lying between them. This CDR3 is CASSRGLSGELFF. CDR3 in DNA: TGTGCCAGCAGCCGCGGTTTGTCCGGGGAGCTGTTTTTT.

In its sample, this clone was seen a few times. The gene calls are TRBV4-2 and TRBJ2-2; 9 bases are shared with TRBD2. In germline, CDR1 is LGHNA, CDR2 YNFKEQ. The CDR3 spans 17 residues. V shed 2 bases, J shed 0 bases, and the junction held 4 bases outside the gene matches. For the CDR3, the DNA is TGTGCCAGCAGCCAATCACTAGCGGGCACGAACACCGGGGAGCTGTTTTTT. Translating gives CASSQSLAGTNTGELFF.

The gene calls are TRBV5-1 and TRBJ2-7, with TRBD1 as a possible D gene (6 bases). The CDR3 is made up of 12 amino acids. Per the germline V gene, CDR1 is SGHRS and CDR2 is YFSETQ. Trimming shortened V by 4 bases and J by 2 bases, and 7 bases separated the two germline ends. CDR3: CASSRDTYEQYF. The CDR3 DNA reads TGCGCCAGCAGCCGGGACACCTACGAGCAGTACTTC.

The rearrangement links TRBV14 to TRBJ2-3; TRBD1 agrees at 9 bases. The germline V gene encodes CDR1 SGHDN and CDR2 FVKESK. The CDR3 is made up of 15 amino acids. J was trimmed by 4 bases and V by 4 bases; bases with no gene match: 6. CDR3 residues: CASSPGQGYPDTQYF. CDR3 coding DNA: TGTGCCAGCAGCCCGGGACAGGGATATCCAGATACGCAGTATTTT.

The V and J genes are TRBV18 and TRBJ1-1, with 7 bases lining up with TRBD1. CDR1 is KGHSH and CDR2 is LQKENI in the germline V gene. After removal of 3 bases from V and 7 bases from J, the junction contained 8 bases not matched to a gene. This CDR3 is 14 amino acids long. The CDR3 here is CASSPGTAKREAFF. The CDR3 DNA reads TGTGCCAGCTCACCCGGGACAGCTAAGCGTGAAGCTTTCTTT.